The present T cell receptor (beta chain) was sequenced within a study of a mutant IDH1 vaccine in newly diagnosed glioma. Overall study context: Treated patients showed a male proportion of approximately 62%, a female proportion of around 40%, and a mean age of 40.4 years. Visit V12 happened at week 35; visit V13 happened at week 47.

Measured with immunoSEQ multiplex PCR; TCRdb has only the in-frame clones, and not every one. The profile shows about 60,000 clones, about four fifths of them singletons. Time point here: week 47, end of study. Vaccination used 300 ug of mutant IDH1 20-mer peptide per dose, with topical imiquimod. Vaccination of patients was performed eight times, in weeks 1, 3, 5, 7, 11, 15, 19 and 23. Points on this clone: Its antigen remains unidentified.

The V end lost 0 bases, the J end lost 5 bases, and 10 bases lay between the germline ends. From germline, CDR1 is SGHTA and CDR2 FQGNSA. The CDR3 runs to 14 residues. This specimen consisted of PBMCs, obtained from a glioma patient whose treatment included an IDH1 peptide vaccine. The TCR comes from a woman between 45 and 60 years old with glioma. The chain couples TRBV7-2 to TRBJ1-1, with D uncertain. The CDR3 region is CASSLAEKRTEAFF. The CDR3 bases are TGTGCCAGCAGCTTAGCGGAGAAGAGGACTGAAGCTTTCTTT. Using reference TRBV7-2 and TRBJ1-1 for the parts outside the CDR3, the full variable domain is GAGVSQSPSNKVTEKGKDVELRCDPISGHTALYWYRQSLGQGLEFLIYFQGNSAPDKSGLPSDRFSAERTGGSVSTLTIQRTQQEDSAVYLCASSLAEKRTEAFFGQGTRLTVV.